This is a list of T cell receptor beta chains from one sample in a study of T cell responses to AZD1222 COVID-19 vaccine. Using immunoSEQ multiplex PCR, the repertoire was profiled, and TCRdb retains in-frame clones only, with some absent. The data contain about 96,000 clones, around 89% of them singletons. The sample in question was peripheral blood, obtained on day 0 of AZD1222 vaccination. The source is an adult in good health. The CDR3 runs from the conserved cysteine through the conserved F or W. Each record gives: D gene, V gene, CDR3 protein. The D gene is left open where the match is weak.

d_gene: TRBD2
v_gene: TRBV28
CDR3aa: CASSSRDGTTNDEQYF

d_gene: .
v_gene: TRBV28
CDR3aa: CASSLSAGWNQPQHF

d_gene: .
v_gene: TRBV27
CDR3aa: CASSLSSQPFYEQYF

d_gene: .
v_gene: TRBV6-5
CDR3aa: CASTPGILNTEAFF

d_gene: .
v_gene: TRBV9
CDR3aa: CASSVGSDSYEQYF

d_gene: .
v_gene: TRBV6-5
CDR3aa: CASVITGGRETQYF

d_gene: TRBD1
v_gene: TRBV5-1
CDR3aa: CASSSTGQRTTNEKLFF

d_gene: .
v_gene: TRBV5-1
CDR3aa: CASSTGSGNVLTF

d_gene: .
v_gene: TRBV7-9
CDR3aa: CASSLFGGRYNQPQHF

d_gene: .
v_gene: TRBV15
CDR3aa: CATSARMLVTTDTQYF

d_gene: .
v_gene: TRBV7-3
CDR3aa: CASSLTGGSYNEQFF

d_gene: TRBD1
v_gene: TRBV11-2
CDR3aa: CASSPYRGPSGNTIYF

d_gene: .
v_gene: TRBV7-3
CDR3aa: CASSLAGLNNEQFF

d_gene: .
v_gene: TRBV5-1
CDR3aa: CASSFRTASSGANVLTF

d_gene: TRBD1
v_gene: TRBV30
CDR3aa: CAWRSDRVGGYTF

d_gene: .
v_gene: TRBV28
CDR3aa: CASSPLGKSSYNEQFF

d_gene: TRBD1
v_gene: TRBV10-1
CDR3aa: CAIEDRSPYEQYF

d_gene: .
v_gene: TRBV6-5
CDR3aa: CASSYSWGAGDTQYF

d_gene: TRBD1
v_gene: TRBV5-4
CDR3aa: CASSLRDRGNEQFF

d_gene: TRBD2
v_gene: TRBV29-1
CDR3aa: CSAQTSGGPTDTQYF

d_gene: TRBD1
v_gene: TRBV4-2
CDR3aa: CASRPRGTGDQPQHF

d_gene: .
v_gene: TRBV4-2
CDR3aa: CASSQRAGTEPSELFF

d_gene: .
v_gene: TRBV3-1/TRBV3-2
CDR3aa: CASSPEQVGGTEAFF

d_gene: .
v_gene: TRBV7-8
CDR3aa: CASSRGSSSYEQYF

d_gene: .
v_gene: TRBV7-8
CDR3aa: CASSLSVGAGQPQHF

d_gene: .
v_gene: TRBV2
CDR3aa: CANLVSDGSNYGYTF

d_gene: .
v_gene: TRBV9
CDR3aa: CASSRDIGGQPQHF

d_gene: .
v_gene: TRBV5-6
CDR3aa: CASSLVPSHSGNTIYF

d_gene: .
v_gene: TRBV10-3
CDR3aa: CAITAIPNTEAFF